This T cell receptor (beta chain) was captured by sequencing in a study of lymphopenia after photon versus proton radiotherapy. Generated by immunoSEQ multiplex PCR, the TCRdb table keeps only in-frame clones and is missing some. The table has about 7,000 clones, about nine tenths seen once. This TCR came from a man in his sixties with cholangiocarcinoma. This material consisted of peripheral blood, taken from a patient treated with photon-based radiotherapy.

The CDR3 DNA is TGTGCCAGCAGAAAGACAGGTTCCTATGGCTACACCTTC. This sequence encodes CASRKTGSYGYTF. The gene calls are TRBV28 and TRBJ1-2; maybe TRBD1 (6 bases). CDR3 length: 13 residues. Germline V lookup: CDR1 MDHEN, CDR2 SYDVKM. V shed 6 bases and J shed 4 bases, with 12 bases lying between them.